This entry is about one TCR beta chain. From germline, CDR1 is SGHDT and CDR2 YYEEEE. The CDR3 runs to 16 residues. V was shortened by 0 bases and J by 3 bases, with 15 bases between the two germline ends. These data are taken from a study of memory CD4+ T cells and cytomegalovirus serostatus. Study as a whole: Healthy Belgian adult donors included nine or ten CMV-positive and more than 20 CMV-negative people.

TCRdb's copy holds only in-frame clones and misses some; the assay was immunoSEQ multiplex PCR. The repertoire holds 50,000 to 65,000 clones, with around four fifths as singletons. Single viable CD3+CD4+CD8-CD45RO+ cells were sorted as the memory CD4+ T cells. V gene TRBV5-6 combines with J gene TRBJ2-5; no clear D. Source material: memory CD4+ T cells from blood. This receptor was obtained from an adult in good health and CMV-seropositive. The CDR3 region is CASSLVQSFREETQYF. As DNA, the CDR3 is TGTGCCAGCAGCTTGGTCCAGTCCTTCCGAGAAGAGACCCAGTACTTC.